This T cell receptor (beta chain) was captured by sequencing in a study of molecular identifiers for immune sequencing clone quantification. Study overall: In the replicates, RNA derived from approximately 20,000 or 100,000 naive CD8 cells was divided into five parts, and four were sequenced.

This clonotype was counted only a few times. Trimming cost V 4 bases and J 4 bases, with 16 bases left between them. Germline CDR1 reads LNHDA; CDR2 reads SQIVND (reference sequence). The CDR3 is 15 residues long. Each library that profiled naive CD8 cells came from around 18,000 to 910,000 sorted cells with 10%, 30% or 50% RNA. Generation of bulk TCR libraries relied on previously described methods and listed TCR primers. MiXCR was run by TCRdb on the PCR reads, yielding one entry per CDR3 protein. The table lists 490,000 or so distinct CDR3 sequences, about a fifth of them singletons. Material for sequencing was naive CD8+ T cells from blood, with Jurkat cell RNA spiked in. The sample's subset: FACS-sorted CD8+CD4-CCR7+CD45RA+ naive T cells. The TCR originated in a human donor in good health. Some libraries in this study had Jurkat cell RNA spiked in. The J gene is TRBJ2-5, the V gene TRBV19; D not certain. The CDR3 protein is CASSTTWTESETQYF. The DNA for the CDR3 is TGTGCCAGTAGTACCACCTGGACGGAATCAGAGACCCAGTACTTC.